Below, 18 T cell receptor beta chains from the same sample are listed, as sequenced in a study of blood T cell repertoires in COVID-19. This table comes from immunoSEQ multiplex PCR, and its TCRdb copy is limited to in-frame clones, with some not included. Of over 90,000 clones listed, roughly 82% are singletons. Sequences were obtained from peripheral blood. Receptors originate from a human donor in a cohort sampled during active COVID-19.

V usage is TRBV30 and J usage is TRBJ2-7, with D maybe TRBD2 (6 bases). The CDR3 runs to 13 residues. V lost 3 bases to trimming and J lost 4 bases, with 13 bases between them. Germline CDR1 reads GTSNPN; CDR2 reads SVGIG (reference sequence). The CDR3 loop is CAWREGRLYEQYF. DNA of the CDR3: TGTGCCTGGAGGGAGGGGAGGCTTTACGAGCAGTACTTC.

V and J are TRBV6-2 or TRBV6-3 and TRBJ2-1; TRBD2 matches 13 bases. With V trimmed by 4 bases and J by 5 bases, 5 bases remained unmatched. This CDR3 has 16 residues. Germline-derived CDR1 and CDR2 are MNHEY and SVGEGT. CDR3 residues: CASSSLGTSGDNEQFF. The CDR3 DNA reads TGTGCCAGCAGTTCCCTCGGGACTAGCGGGGACAATGAGCAGTTCTTC.

This clone was counted between two and nine times. The chain has TRBV5-8 and TRBJ2-7; D may be TRBD1 (5 bases). CDR3 length: 14 residues. Germline-derived CDR1 and CDR2 are SGHTS and YDEGEE. Trimming pared 0 bases from V and 3 bases from J, leaving 10 bases between. The DNA of the CDR3 is TGTGCCAGCAGCTTGGTGTCGGACAACTACGAGCAGTACTTC. Encoded protein: CASSLVSDNYEQYF.

V is TRBV12-3 or TRBV12-4 and J is TRBJ1-4; 7 nucleotides line up with TRBD1. CDR3 length: 13 residues. J gave up 7 bases and V 6 bases, and 5 bases lay outside the gene matches. CDR3 loop: CASRRGLIEKLFF. CDR3 nucleotides: TGTGCCAGCAGGAGGGGGCTAATTGAAAAACTGTTTTTT.

V is TRBV7-8 and J is TRBJ2-5; tentative D call: TRBD2 (6 bases). Germline V gene sequence: CDR1 SGHVS, CDR2 FQNEAQ. This CDR3 spans 14 amino acids. The germline V and J ends were trimmed by 5 bases and 5 bases, with 15 bases remaining between them. CDR3 region: CASSRRDSFETQYF. CDR3 bases: TGTGCCAGCAGCCGCCGGGACTCCTTCGAGACCCAGTACTTC.

The V and J genes are TRBV11-3 and TRBJ1-1; D is ambiguous. The germline V gene encodes CDR1 SGHNT and CDR2 YENEEA. The V and J ends lost 7 bases and 4 bases respectively, with 10 bases between them. The CDR3 has 12 residues. The CDR3 nucleotides read TGTGCCAGCACCAACACGGGCACTGAAGCTTTCTTT. Protein sequence: CASTNTGTEAFF.

The chain recombines TRBV7-6 with TRBJ2-7; 9 bases line up with TRBD1. Germline lookup yields CDR1 SGHVS and CDR2 FNYEAQ. The CDR3 is 14 amino acids. With 6 bases clipped from V and 2 bases from J, the junction kept 5 bases outside the gene matches. CDR3: CASRLDRGTYEQYF. Written as DNA, the CDR3 is TGTGCCAGCAGGCTCGACAGGGGGACCTACGAGCAGTACTTC.

The chain carries TRBV3-1 (or the pseudogene TRBV3-2) and TRBJ2-7; the D is unclear. V was trimmed by 5 bases and J by 2 bases, leaving 4 bases between them. Germline V gene sequence: CDR1 LGHDT, CDR2 YNNKEL (reference sequence). The CDR3 length is 11 residues. In DNA form, the CDR3 reads TGTGCCAGCAGCTCCACCTACGAGCAGTACTTC. Protein product: CASSSTYEQYF.

This chain connects TRBV9 to TRBJ1-3; D remains ambiguous. Trimming cost V 10 bases and J 6 bases, with 14 bases left between them. CDR3 length: 12 residues. CDR1 and CDR2 from the germline V gene are SGDLS and YYNGEE. Here the CDR3 DNA reads TGTGCCCCCTGGTGCCGCGCAAACACCATATATTTT. This sequence encodes CAPWCRANTIYF.

This clone was seen only once. The chain carries TRBV27 and TRBJ2-5, with a possible D match to TRBD1 (6 bases). The germline CDR1 and CDR2 sequences are MNHEY and SMNVEV (reference sequence). CDR3 size: 14 residues. The V end lost 5 bases, the J end lost 3 bases, and 13 bases lay between the germline ends. The CDR3 region has the DNA TGTGCCAGCAGTCCCCGGGACACGGAAGAGACCCAGTACTTC. Translated, it gives CASSPRDTEETQYF.

This clone was observed a single time. The V call is TRBV5-4, the J call TRBJ2-3, with D unclear. Germline CDR1 and CDR2: SGHNT and YYREEE (reference sequence). V dropped 2 bases and J dropped 2 bases, with 3 bases sitting between them. The CDR3 consists of 12 residues. The CDR3 protein is CASSLHTDTQYF. The CDR3 DNA reads as TGTGCCAGCAGCTTACACACAGATACGCAGTATTTT.

The chain employs TRBV11-2 and TRBJ2-7; 7 positions agree with TRBD1. Germline V CDR1 and CDR2: SGHAT, FQNNGV. The CDR3 runs 15 residues. The V segment lost 0 bases and the J segment 2 bases; nucleotides outside the gene matches: 4. The CDR3 loop reads CASSLDRQGAYEQYF. CDR3 nucleotide sequence: TGTGCCAGCAGCTTAGATCGGCAGGGGGCCTACGAGCAGTACTTC.

This clone appeared a few times. The rearrangement uses TRBV7-2 and TRBJ1-2, with 9 bases matching TRBD1. There are 17 residues in the CDR3. The germline gives CDR1 SGHTA, CDR2 FQGNSA. J lost 1 base, V lost 1 base, and 7 bases had no gene match. The CDR3 DNA reads as TGTGCCAGCAGCTTAGATAGGGGACAGGGAGGTAACTATGGCTACACCTTC. Protein product: CASSLDRGQGGNYGYTF. Together with reference TRBV7-2 and TRBJ1-2, the CDR3 gives the full variable domain: GAGVSQSPSNKVTEKGKDVELRCDPISGHTALYWYRQSLGQGLEFLIYFQGNSAPDKSGLPSDRFSAERTGGSVSTLTIQRTQQEDSAVYLCASSLDRGQGGNYGYTFGSGTRLTVV.

CDR3 protein: CASSIGLAGAASTDTQYF. For the CDR3, the DNA is TGTGCCAGCAGCATCGGGCTAGCGGGGGCCGCTAGCACAGATACGCAGTATTTT. The V and J genes are TRBV11-3 and TRBJ2-3; 10 positions match TRBD2. The CDR3 extends over 18 amino acids. With V trimmed by 5 bases and J by 0 bases, 11 bases remained unmatched. The germline V gene encodes CDR1 SGHNT and CDR2 YENEEA.

V and J are TRBV11-3 and TRBJ2-1; 10 bases are a match to TRBD2. From germline, CDR1 is SGHNT and CDR2 YENEEA. The ends lost 5 bases at V and 8 bases at J; junction bases unmatched: 3. The CDR3 is 13 residues long. The CDR3 coding sequence is TGTGCCAGCAGCGGACTAGCGGAGGATGAGCAGTTCTTC. Translating gives CASSGLAEDEQFF.

This clone was detected only once. The CDR3 DNA follows: TGTGCCAGCAGCGGATCCGGGACAGGGCGTTTTAACTATGGCTACACCTTC. It specifies CASSGSGTGRFNYGYTF. The chain has TRBV4-2 and TRBJ1-2, with TRBD1 matching over 9 bases. The germline CDR1 and CDR2 sequences are LGHNA and YNFKEQ. J was trimmed by 1 base and V by 5 bases; bases with no gene match: 11. The CDR3 is made up of 17 amino acids.

This clone was found once. The genes are TRBV5-1 and TRBJ2-3; 10 nucleotides agree with TRBD1. The CDR3 extends over 16 amino acids. V was clipped by 0 bases and J by 4 bases; unmatched bases: 5. Germline V gene lookup returns CDR1 SGHRS and CDR2 YFSETQ. CDR3 nucleotide sequence: TGCGCCAGCAGCTTGGGGACAGGGGGTCGCGCAGATACGCAGTATTTT. It translates to CASSLGTGGRADTQYF.

V and J are TRBV6-5 and TRBJ1-1; the D gene is possibly TRBD1 (5 bases). CDR1 and CDR2 (germline): MNHEY, SVGAGI. This CDR3 comprises 14 residues. V was cut by 5 bases and J by 4 bases, with 14 bases left in between. The CDR3 sequence: CASSLLRGGTEAFF. The CDR3 nucleotides are TGTGCCAGCAGTCTTTTAAGGGGTGGCACTGAAGCTTTCTTT.